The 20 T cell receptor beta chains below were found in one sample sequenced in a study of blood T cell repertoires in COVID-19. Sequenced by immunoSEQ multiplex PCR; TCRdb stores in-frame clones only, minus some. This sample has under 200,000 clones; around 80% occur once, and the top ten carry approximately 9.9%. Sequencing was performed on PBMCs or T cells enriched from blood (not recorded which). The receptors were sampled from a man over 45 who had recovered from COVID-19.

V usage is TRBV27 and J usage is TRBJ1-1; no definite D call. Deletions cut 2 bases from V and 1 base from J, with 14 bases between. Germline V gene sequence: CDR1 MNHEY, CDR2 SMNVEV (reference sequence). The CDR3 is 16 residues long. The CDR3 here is CASSLGLAVGNTEAFF. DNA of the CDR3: TGTGCCAGCAGTTTAGGGCTGGCAGTCGGGAACACTGAAGCTTTCTTT.

This CDR3 is CASSPAQGSKTQYF. The CDR3 DNA sequence: TGCGCCAGCAGCCCTGCACAGGGTTCAAAGACCCAGTACTTC. The J gene is TRBJ2-5, the V gene TRBV5-1, with D perhaps matching TRBD1 (6 bases). Germline V CDR1 and CDR2: SGHRS, YFSETQ. V dropped 4 bases and J dropped 6 bases, with 16 bases sitting between them. CDR3 size: 14 residues.

The CDR3 loop reads CASSLDSENTEAFF. For the CDR3, the DNA is TGTGCCAGCAGCTTAGACAGTGAGAACACTGAAGCTTTCTTT. The chain has TRBV7-2 and TRBJ1-1; D remains unclear. Per the germline V gene, CDR1 is SGHTA and CDR2 is FQGNSA. With 1 base removed from V and 1 base from J, the gap between germline ends came to 7 bases. CDR3 length equals 14 residues.

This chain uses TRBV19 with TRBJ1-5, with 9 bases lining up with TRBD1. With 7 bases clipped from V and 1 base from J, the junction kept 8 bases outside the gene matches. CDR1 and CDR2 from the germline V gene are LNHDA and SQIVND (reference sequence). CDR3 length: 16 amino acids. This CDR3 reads CASTPGQGVSNQPQHF. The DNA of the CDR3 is TGTGCCAGTACACCGGGACAGGGAGTAAGCAATCAGCCCCAGCATTTT.

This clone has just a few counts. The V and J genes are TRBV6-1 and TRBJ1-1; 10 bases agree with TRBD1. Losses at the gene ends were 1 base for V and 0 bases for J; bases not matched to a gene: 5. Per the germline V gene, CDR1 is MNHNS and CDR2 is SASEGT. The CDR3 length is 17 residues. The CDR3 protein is CASSEEWTGGLNTEAFF. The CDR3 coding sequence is TGTGCCAGCAGTGAAGAGTGGACAGGGGGGCTGAACACTGAAGCTTTCTTT.

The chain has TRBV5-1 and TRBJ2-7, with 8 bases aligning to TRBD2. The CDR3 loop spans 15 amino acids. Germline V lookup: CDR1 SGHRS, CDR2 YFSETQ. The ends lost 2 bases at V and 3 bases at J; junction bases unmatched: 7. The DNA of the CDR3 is TGCGCCAGCAGCTTCGGAGCGGGGGCTGACTACGAGCAGTACTTC. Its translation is CASSFGAGADYEQYF.

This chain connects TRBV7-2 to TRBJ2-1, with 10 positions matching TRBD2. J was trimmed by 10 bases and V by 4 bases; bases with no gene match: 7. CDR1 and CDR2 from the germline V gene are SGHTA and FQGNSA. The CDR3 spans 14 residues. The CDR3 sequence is CASSSRTSGGEQFF. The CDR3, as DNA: TGTGCCAGCAGCTCTCGGACTAGCGGCGGGGAGCAGTTCTTC. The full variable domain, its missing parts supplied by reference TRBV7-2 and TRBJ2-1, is GAGVSQSPSNKVTEKGKDVELRCDPISGHTALYWYRQSLGQGLEFLIYFQGNSAPDKSGLPSDRFSAERTGGSVSTLTIQRTQQEDSAVYLCASSSRTSGGEQFFGPGTRLTVL.

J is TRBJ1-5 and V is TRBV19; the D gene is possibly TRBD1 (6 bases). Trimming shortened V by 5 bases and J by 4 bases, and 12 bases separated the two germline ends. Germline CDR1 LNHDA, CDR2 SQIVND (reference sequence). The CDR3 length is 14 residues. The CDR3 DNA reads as TGTGCCAGTAGTCTAACAGGGTTAAATCAGCCCCAGCATTTT. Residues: CASSLTGLNQPQHF.

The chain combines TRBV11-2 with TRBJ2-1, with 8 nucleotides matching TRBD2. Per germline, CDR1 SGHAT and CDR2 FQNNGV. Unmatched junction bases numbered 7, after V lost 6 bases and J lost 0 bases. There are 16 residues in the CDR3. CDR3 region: CASRSQAGGSYNEQFF. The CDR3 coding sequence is TGTGCCAGCAGATCCCAGGCGGGAGGCTCCTACAATGAGCAGTTCTTC.

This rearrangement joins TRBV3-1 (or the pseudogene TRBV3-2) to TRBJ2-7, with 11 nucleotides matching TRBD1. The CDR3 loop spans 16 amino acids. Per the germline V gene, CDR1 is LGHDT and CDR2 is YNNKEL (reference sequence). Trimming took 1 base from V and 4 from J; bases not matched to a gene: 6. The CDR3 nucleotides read TGTGCCAGCAGCCAAGTTACGGGACAGGGGGGATACGAGCAGTACTTC. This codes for CASSQVTGQGGYEQYF.

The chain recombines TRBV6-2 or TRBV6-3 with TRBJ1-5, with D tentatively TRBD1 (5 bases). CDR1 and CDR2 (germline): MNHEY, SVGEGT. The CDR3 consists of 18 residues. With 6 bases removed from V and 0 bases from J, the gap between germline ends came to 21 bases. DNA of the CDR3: TGTGCCAGCAGCCCTTGGAAATCGATGGGGCTTAGCAATCAGCCCCAGCATTTT. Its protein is CASSPWKSMGLSNQPQHF.

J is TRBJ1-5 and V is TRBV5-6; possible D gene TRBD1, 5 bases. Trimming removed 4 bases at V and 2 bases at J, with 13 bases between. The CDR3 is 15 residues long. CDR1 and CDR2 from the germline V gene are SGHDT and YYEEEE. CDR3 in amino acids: CASSDGTWGNQPQHF. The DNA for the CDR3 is TGTGCCAGCAGCGACGGGACTTGGGGCAATCAGCCCCAGCATTTT. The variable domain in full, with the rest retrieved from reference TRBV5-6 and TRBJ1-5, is DAGVTQSPTHLIKTRGQQVTLRCSPKSGHDTVSWYQQALGQGPQFIFQYYEEEERQRGNFPDRFSGHQFPNYSSELNVNALLLGDSALYLCASSDGTWGNQPQHFGDGTRLSIL.

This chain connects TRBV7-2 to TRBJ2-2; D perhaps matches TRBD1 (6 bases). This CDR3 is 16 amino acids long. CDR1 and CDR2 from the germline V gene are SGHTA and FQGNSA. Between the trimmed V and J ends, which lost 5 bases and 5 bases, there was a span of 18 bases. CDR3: CASSPTGRGFTGELFF. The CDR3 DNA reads TGTGCCAGCAGCCCTACAGGCAGGGGATTTACCGGGGAGCTGTTTTTT. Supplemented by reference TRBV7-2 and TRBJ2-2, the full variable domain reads GAGVSQSPSNKVTEKGKDVELRCDPISGHTALYWYRQSLGQGLEFLIYFQGNSAPDKSGLPSDRFSAERTGGSVSTLTIQRTQQEDSAVYLCASSPTGRGFTGELFFGEGSRLTVL.

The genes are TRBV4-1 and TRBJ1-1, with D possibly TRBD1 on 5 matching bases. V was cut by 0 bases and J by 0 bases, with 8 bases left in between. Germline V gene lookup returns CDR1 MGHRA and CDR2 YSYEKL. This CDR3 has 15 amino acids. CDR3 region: CASSQEGGLNTEAFF. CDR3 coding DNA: TGCGCCAGCAGCCAAGAGGGGGGGTTGAACACTGAAGCTTTCTTT.

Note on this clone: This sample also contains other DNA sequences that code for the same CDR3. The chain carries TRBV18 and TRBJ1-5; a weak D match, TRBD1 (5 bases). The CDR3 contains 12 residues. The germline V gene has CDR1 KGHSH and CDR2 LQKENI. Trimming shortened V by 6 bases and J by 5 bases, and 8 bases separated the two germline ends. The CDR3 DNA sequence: TGTGCCAGCTCCCAGGGTGATCAGCCCCAGCATTTT. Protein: CASSQGDQPQHF. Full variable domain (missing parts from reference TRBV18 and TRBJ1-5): NAGVMQNPRHLVRRRGQEARLRCSPMKGHSHVYWYRQLPEEGLKFMVYLQKENIIDESGMPKERFSAEFPKEGPSILRIQQVVRGDSAAYFCASSQGDQPQHFGDGTRLSIL.

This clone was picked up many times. The CDR3 sequence is CASTPHKPNYGYTF. CDR3 nucleotide sequence: TGTGCCAGCACTCCTCACAAACCTAACTATGGCTACACCTTC. J is TRBJ1-2 and V is TRBV6-5; D not resolved. Germline V lookup: CDR1 MNHEY, CDR2 SVGAGI. CDR3 length equals 14 residues. Trimming stripped 7 bases from V and 0 bases from J, with 12 bases between.

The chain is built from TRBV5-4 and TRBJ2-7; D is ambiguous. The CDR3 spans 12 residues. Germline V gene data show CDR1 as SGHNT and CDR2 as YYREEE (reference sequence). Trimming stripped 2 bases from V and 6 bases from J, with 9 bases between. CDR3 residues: CASSFPTSEQYF. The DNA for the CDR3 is TGTGCCAGCAGCTTTCCTACCTCCGAGCAGTACTTC.

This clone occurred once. CDR3 residues: CSAKPYGGYTF. CDR3 nucleotide sequence: TGCAGTGCTAAGCCCTACGGGGGCTACACCTTC. The chain recombines TRBV20-1 with TRBJ1-2; D is undetermined. V was pared by 4 bases and J by 8 bases, with 11 bases between. The CDR3 has 11 amino acids. The V gene's germline CDR1 is DFQATT and CDR2 SNEGSKA (reference sequence).

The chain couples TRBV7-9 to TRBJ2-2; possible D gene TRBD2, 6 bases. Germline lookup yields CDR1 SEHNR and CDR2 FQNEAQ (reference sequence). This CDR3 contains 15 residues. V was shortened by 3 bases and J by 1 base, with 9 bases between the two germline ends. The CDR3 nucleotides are TGTGCCAGCAGCTTTGGCGGGGAGAACACCGGGGAGCTGTTTTTT. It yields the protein CASSFGGENTGELFF.

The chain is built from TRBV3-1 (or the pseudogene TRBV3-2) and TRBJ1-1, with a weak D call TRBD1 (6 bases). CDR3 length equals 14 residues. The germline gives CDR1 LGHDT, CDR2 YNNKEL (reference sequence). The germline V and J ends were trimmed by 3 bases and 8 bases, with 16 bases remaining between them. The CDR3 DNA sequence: TGTGCCAGCAGCCACTCGACAGGCCACCAGGAAGCTTTCTTT. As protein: CASSHSTGHQEAFF.